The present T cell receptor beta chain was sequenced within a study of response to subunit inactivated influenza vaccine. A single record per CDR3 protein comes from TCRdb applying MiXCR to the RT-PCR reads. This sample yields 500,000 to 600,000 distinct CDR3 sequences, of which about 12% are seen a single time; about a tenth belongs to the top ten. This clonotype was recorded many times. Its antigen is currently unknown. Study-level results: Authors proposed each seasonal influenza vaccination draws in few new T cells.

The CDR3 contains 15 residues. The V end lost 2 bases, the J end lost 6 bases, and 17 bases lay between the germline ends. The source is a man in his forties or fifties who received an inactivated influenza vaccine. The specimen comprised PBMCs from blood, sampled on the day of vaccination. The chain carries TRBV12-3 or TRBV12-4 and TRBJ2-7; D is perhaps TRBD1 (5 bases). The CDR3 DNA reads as TGTGCCAGCAGTTTAAGTGGTCAGGGTAAGGTCGAGCAGTACTTC. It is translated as CASSLSGQGKVEQYF.